This T cell receptor beta chain appears in the sequencing data of a study of healthy donors' naive CD4 and CD8 T cells (dated by TCRdb to the mid-2010s). Turning to the overall study: Donors were selected to cover three age groups (20-25, 40-50 and 60-70 years, about six each), with a mean age of roughly 43, and half of the donors were female. For TCR alpha, a new primer set covering all functional IMGT alpha gene variants was designed, and the rest of the protocol matched the beta-chain workflow. To check how TCR variation relates to lineage commitment, the researchers sequenced rearranged TCR alpha and beta chains taken from naive CD4+ and CD8+ T cells. Peripheral blood mononuclear cells were collected from approximately 18 healthy, unrelated individuals. Donors were HLA-typed by sequencing at HLA-A, -B, -C, -DRB1, -DQB1 and -DPB1 using the SBTexcellerator protocol, an ABI3130xl analyzer and SBTengine software. Summary of the overall study and its limitations: Taken together, V genes, J genes and CDR3 charge appeared to account for roughly 13% of the variance in CD4/CD8 propensity, mostly acting in an additive way. Reportedly, most V and J gene segments showed bias between naive CD4+ and CD8+ cells, and this bias held consistently across donors regardless of HLA genotype. In both chains, CD4+ lineage was associated with a positively charged CDR3 and CD8+ lineage with a negatively charged CDR3. Because the alpha and beta chains were sequenced in bulk, pairing them was not possible, and so effects of the combined chains went unevaluated. Possible repertoire bias arising from homeostatic proliferation of naive T cells was not directly addressed.

In regard to this clonotype: There is no known antigen for this receptor. Base quality data are lacking; no much larger clone is found one base away.

Sequencing took place on a 454 GS FLX Titanium. TCR libraries were built from roughly 460 ng of total RNA with a previously published linear amplification protocol. Sequencing was performed on the Roche/454 Genome Sequencer with Titanium chemistry. The original pipeline was this. 70,000 to 100,000 rearranged TCR alpha transcripts were sequenced from about five of the healthy donors. Duplicate transcripts were removed, and unique TCR clonotypes were defined by the CDR3 junction according to IMGT nomenclature. Using logistic regression in R 2.13.0, the researchers modeled CD4 versus CD8 status as a function of V and J genes, with an adjustment for donor effects and a Bonferroni correction for multiple testing. Starting from the raw public reads, TCRdb applied fastp trimming at Q25, assembled clones with MiXCR and retained in-frame beta chains. Each CDR3 protein gets just one entry, which takes the most common genes and DNA from the rows behind it. These V and J calls derive from TCRdb rather than the authors' analysis. In all, the sample holds around 180,000 distinct CDR3 sequences, and nearly 75% of those were seen once. The ten most abundant clones make up roughly 2.4% of the sample.

The trim is 4 bases for V and 8 bases for J, with a gap of 16 bases between the germline ends. The germline V gene supplies CDR1 SGHRS and CDR2 YFSETQ. There are 15 amino acids in the CDR3, from cysteine to phenylalanine inclusive. Only the CDR3 DNA stays, 45 bases, in frame from base 1. Cells with a CD4+CD8-CD45RO-CD45RA+ profile were isolated by FACS and defined as naive CD4+ T cells, and those with a CD8+CD4-CD45RA+CD27bright profile were defined as naive CD8+ T cells. The antibodies used for sorting targeted CD4 (RPA-T4), CD8 (SK1), CD27 (O323), CD45RA (HI100) and CD45RO (UCHL1). The receptor's source is a pool of human donors in good health; the sample pools cells from several healthy donors. The rearranged chain carries TRBV5-1 and TRBJ1-6, with TRBD1 perhaps the D gene, on 5 matching bases. The sample was naive CD4+ and CD8+ T cells sorted from blood, pooled from several donors. The sample's cell subset or site, from its label and the paper: FACS-sorted naive CD4+ (CD45RO-CD45RA+) and naive CD8+ (CD45RA+CD27bright) T cells. The CDR3 amino acid sequence is: CASSLGETMHSPLHF. The sequence in DNA is TGCGCCAGCAGCCTGGGGGAAACCATGCATTCACCCCTCCACTTT.